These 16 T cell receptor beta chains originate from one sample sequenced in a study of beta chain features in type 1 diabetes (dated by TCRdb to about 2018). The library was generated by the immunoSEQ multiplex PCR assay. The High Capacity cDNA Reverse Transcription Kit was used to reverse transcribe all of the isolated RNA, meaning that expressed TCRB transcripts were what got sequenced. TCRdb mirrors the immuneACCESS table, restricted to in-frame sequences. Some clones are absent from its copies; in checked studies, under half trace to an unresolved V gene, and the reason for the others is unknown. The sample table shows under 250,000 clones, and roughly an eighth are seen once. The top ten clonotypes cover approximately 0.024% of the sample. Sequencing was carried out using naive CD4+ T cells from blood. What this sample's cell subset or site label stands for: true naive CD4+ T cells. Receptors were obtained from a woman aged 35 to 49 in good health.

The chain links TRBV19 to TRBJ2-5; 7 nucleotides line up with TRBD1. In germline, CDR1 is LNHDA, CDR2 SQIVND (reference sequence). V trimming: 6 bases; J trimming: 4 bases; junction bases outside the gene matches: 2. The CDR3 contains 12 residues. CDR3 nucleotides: TGTGCCAGTAGCCCAGGGGGAGAGACCCAGTACTTC. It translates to CASSPGGETQYF.

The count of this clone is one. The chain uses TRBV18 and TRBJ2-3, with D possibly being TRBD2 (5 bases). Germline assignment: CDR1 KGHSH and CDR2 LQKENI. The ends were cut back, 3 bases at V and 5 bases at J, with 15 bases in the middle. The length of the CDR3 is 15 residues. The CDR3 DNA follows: TGTGCCAGCTCACCTGGACTGGTCCGCAAAGATACGCAGTATTTT. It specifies CASSPGLVRKDTQYF.

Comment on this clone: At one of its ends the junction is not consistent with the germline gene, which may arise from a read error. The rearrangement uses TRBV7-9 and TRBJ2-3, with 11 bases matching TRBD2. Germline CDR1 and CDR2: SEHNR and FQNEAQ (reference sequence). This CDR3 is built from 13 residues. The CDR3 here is CASSLAGGNTQYF. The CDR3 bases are TGTGCCAGCAGTTTAGCGGGGGGGAATACGCAGTATTTT. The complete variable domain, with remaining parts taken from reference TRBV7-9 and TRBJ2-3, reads DTGVSQNPRHKITKRGQNVTFRCDPISEHNRLYWYRQTLGQGPEFLTYFQNEAQLEKSRLLSDRFSAERPKGSFSTLEIQRTEQGDSAMYLCASSLAGGNTQYFGPGTRLTVL.

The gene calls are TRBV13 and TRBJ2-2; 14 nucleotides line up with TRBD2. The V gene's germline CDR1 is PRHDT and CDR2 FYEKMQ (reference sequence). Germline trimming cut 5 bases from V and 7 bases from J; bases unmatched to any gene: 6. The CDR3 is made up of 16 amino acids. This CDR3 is CASSEEGLAGGGELFF. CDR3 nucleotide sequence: TGTGCCAGCAGCGAAGAAGGACTAGCGGGGGGCGGGGAGCTGTTTTTT.

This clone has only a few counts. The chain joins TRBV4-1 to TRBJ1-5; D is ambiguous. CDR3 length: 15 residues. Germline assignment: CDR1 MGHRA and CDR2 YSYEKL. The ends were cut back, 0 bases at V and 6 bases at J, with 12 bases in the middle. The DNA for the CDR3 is TGCGCCAGCAGCCAAGAGGGAGGCTGGGGTCAGCCCCAGCATTTT. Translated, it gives CASSQEGGWGQPQHF.

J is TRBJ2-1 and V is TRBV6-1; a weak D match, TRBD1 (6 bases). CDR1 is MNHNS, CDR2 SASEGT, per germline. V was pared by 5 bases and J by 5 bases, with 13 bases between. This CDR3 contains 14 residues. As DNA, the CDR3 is TGTGCCAGCAGTACAAGACAGGAAAACAATGAGCAGTTCTTC. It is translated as CASSTRQENNEQFF.

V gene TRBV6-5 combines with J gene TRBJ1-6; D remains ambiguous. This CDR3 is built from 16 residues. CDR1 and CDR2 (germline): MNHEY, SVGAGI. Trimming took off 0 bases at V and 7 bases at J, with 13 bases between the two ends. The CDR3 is CASSYSPDGLNSPLHF. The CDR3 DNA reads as TGTGCCAGCAGTTACTCGCCCGACGGGTTAAATTCACCCCTCCACTTT.

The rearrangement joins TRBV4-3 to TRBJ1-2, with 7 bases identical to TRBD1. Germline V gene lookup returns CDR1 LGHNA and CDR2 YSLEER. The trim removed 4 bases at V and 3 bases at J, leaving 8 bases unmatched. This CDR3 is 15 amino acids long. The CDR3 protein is CASSPDRVVDYGYTF. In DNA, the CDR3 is TGCGCCAGCAGCCCAGACAGGGTCGTGGACTATGGCTACACCTTC.

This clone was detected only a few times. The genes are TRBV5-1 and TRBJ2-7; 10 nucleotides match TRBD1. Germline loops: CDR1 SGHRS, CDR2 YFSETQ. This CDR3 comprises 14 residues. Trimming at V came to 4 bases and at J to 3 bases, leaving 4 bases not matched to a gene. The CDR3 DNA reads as TGCGCCAGCAGCCCGGGACAGGGGAACTACGAGCAGTACTTC. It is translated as CASSPGQGNYEQYF.

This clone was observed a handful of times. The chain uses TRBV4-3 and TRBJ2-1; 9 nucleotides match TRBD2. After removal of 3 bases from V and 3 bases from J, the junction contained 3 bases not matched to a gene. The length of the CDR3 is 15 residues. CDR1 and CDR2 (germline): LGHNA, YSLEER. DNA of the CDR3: TGCGCCAGCAGCCAGGCGGGGGGGCTCTACAATGAGCAGTTCTTC. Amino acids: CASSQAGGLYNEQFF.

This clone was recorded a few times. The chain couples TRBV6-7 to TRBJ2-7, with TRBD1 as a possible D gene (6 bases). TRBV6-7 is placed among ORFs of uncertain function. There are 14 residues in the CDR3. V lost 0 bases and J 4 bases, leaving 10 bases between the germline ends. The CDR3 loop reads CASSYSRGTYEQYF. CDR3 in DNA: TGTGCCAGCAGTTACTCCAGGGGCACGTACGAGCAGTACTTC.

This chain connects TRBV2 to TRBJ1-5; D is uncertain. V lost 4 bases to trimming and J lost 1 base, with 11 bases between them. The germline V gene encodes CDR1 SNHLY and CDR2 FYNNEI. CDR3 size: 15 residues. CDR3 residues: CASSGVQASNQPQHF. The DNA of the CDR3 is TGTGCCAGCAGTGGGGTCCAAGCGAGCAATCAGCCCCAGCATTTT.

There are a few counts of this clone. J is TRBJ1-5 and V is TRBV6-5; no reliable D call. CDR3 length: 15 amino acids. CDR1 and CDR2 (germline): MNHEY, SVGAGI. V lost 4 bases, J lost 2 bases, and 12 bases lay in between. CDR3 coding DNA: TGTGCCAGCAGTTCTCTAGCGAGGGGCAATCAGCCCCAGCATTTT. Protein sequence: CASSSLARGNQPQHF.

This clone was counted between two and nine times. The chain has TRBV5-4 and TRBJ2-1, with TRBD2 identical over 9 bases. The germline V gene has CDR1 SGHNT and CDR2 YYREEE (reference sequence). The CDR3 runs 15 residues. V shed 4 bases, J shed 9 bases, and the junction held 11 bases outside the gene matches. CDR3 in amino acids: CASSESWRGGGEQFF. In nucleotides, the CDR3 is TGTGCCAGCAGCGAATCATGGCGGGGGGGAGGTGAGCAGTTCTTC. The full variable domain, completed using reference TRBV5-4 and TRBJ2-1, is ETGVTQSPTHLIKTRGQQVTLRCSSQSGHNTVSWYQQALGQGPQFIFQYYREEENGRGNFPPRFSGLQFPNYSSELNVNALELDDSALYLCASSESWRGGGEQFFGPGTRLTVL.

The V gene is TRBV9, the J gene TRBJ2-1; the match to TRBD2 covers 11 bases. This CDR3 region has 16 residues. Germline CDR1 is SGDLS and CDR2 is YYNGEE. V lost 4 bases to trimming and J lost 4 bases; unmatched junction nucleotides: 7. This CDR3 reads CASSTRSSGGYNEQFF. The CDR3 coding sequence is TGTGCCAGCAGCACACGGTCTAGCGGGGGGTACAATGAGCAGTTCTTC.

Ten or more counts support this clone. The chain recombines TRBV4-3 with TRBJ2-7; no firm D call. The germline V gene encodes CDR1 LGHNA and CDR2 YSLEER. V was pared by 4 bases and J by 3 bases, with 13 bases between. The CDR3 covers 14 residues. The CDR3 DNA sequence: TGCGCCAGCAGCCGACTGTTGGATGGCTACGAGCAGTACTTC. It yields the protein CASSRLLDGYEQYF.